One sample yielded the 13 T cell receptor beta chains listed below, sequenced in a study of graft-versus-host responses after intestinal transplantation. Generated by immunoSEQ multiplex PCR, the TCRdb table keeps only in-frame clones and is missing some. The sample contains 80,000 to 100,000 clones, roughly 90% of which appear only once. These receptors have no identified antigens. Here the sequenced sample was unstimulated CD4+ T cells sorted from spleen or lymph node cells, taken before intestinal transplant. These receptors all stem from a human donor who received an intestinal transplant.

V and J are TRBV18 and TRBJ1-1, with TRBD1 identical over 10 bases. Germline assignment: CDR1 KGHSH and CDR2 LQKENI. Unmatched junction bases numbered 5, after V lost 6 bases and J lost 1 base. This CDR3 is 15 amino acids long. The CDR3 region is CASSLGQGGNTEAFF. The CDR3 bases are TGTGCCAGCTCTCTAGGACAGGGGGGGAACACTGAAGCTTTCTTT.

Note on this clone: Its ends do not fully match the called genes, so a read error is possible. The genes are TRBV6-5 and TRBJ1-4; possibly TRBD1 for D (5 bases). The CDR3 totals 13 residues. Germline V gene sequence: CDR1 MNHEY, CDR2 SVGAGI. CDR3: CASSYGTNEKLFF. The DNA of the CDR3 is TGTGCCAGCAGTTACGGGACTAACGAAAAACTGTTTTTT.

V and J are TRBV29-1 and TRBJ1-1; D might be TRBD1 (5 bases). The CDR3 length is 13 residues. Per germline, CDR1 SQVTM and CDR2 ANQGSEA. Trimming shortened V by 4 bases and J by 4 bases, and 13 bases separated the two germline ends. In DNA, the CDR3 is TGCAGCGTTGCCGGGGGTTTGGGCACTGAAGCTTTCTTT. Protein product: CSVAGGLGTEAFF.

The chain recombines TRBV10-3 with TRBJ2-7; a possible D gene is TRBD1 (6 bases). CDR3 length equals 17 residues. Germline CDR1 reads ENHRY; CDR2 reads SYGVKD. V was trimmed by 6 bases and J by 1 base, leaving 22 bases between them. CDR3 sequence: CAIREGAGRGRSYEQYF. As DNA, the CDR3 is TGTGCCATCAGGGAAGGGGCGGGCAGGGGCCGATCCTACGAGCAGTACTTC.

The genes are TRBV29-1 and TRBJ2-3; 8 positions match TRBD1. The CDR3 extends over 12 amino acids. CDR1 and CDR2 (germline): SQVTM, ANQGSEA. Unmatched junction bases numbered 4, after V lost 7 bases and J lost 4 bases. The CDR3 DNA reads TGCAGCGATAACAGGGGGGCAGATACGCAGTATTTT. Residues: CSDNRGADTQYF.

The chain carries TRBV12-5 and TRBJ1-4; the match to TRBD1 covers 9 bases. The CDR3 consists of 16 residues. The V gene's germline CDR1 is LGHNT and CDR2 FRNRAP. Trimming at V came to 1 base and at J to 0 bases, leaving 0 bases not matched to a gene. The CDR3 loop is CASGLGTGATNEKLFF. CDR3 coding DNA: TGTGCTAGTGGTTTGGGGACAGGGGCAACTAATGAAAAACTGTTTTTT. The entire variable domain, with the rest obtained from reference TRBV12-5 and TRBJ1-4, is as follows: DARVTQTPRHKVTEMGQEVTMRCQPILGHNTVFWYRQTMMQGLELLAYFRNRAPLDDSGMPKDRFSAEMPDATLATLKIQPSEPRDSAVYFCASGLGTGATNEKLFFGSGTQLSVL.

This chain uses TRBV15 with TRBJ1-1; no clear D gene. CDR1 and CDR2 from the germline V gene are LNHNV and YYDKDF (reference sequence). The CDR3 sequence is 15 residues long. The V and J ends lost 0 bases and 0 bases respectively, with 8 bases between them. The CDR3 DNA is TGTGCCACCAGCAGAGATTGGCAGATGAACACTGAAGCTTTCTTT. This encodes CATSRDWQMNTEAFF.

This clone occurred once. The V gene is TRBV6-5, the J gene TRBJ1-2; D possibly corresponds to TRBD1 (6 bases). Germline CDR1 reads MNHEY; CDR2 reads SVGAGI. The CDR3 sequence is 14 residues long. Between the trimmed V and J ends, which lost 5 bases and 3 bases, there was a span of 13 bases. The CDR3 spells CASSTATGYYGYTF. As DNA, the CDR3 is TGTGCCAGCAGTACCGCGACAGGCTACTATGGCTACACCTTC.

The V gene is TRBV27, the J gene TRBJ2-1; tentative D call: TRBD1 (6 bases). Trimming cost V 5 bases and J 1 base, with 18 bases left between them. Germline loops: CDR1 MNHEY, CDR2 SMNVEV (reference sequence). CDR3 size: 17 residues. DNA of the CDR3: TGTGCCAGCAGTCAGGGGACACCCGTCATTTCCTACAATGAGCAGTTCTTC. Translated, it gives CASSQGTPVISYNEQFF.

V and J are TRBV15 and TRBJ1-1, with 9 bases lining up with TRBD1. CDR1 and CDR2 from the germline V gene are LNHNV and YYDKDF (reference sequence). The CDR3 has 16 residues. The V segment lost 3 bases and the J segment 5 bases; nucleotides outside the gene matches: 10. The CDR3 DNA is TGTGCCACCAGCAGGGACAGGGGCCTGACGGAGACTGAAGCTTTCTTT. Amino acids: CATSRDRGLTETEAFF.

This clone has just a few counts. The chain couples TRBV6-5 to TRBJ1-2; D ambiguous. The germline V and J ends were trimmed by 7 bases and 4 bases, with 16 bases remaining between them. Germline CDR1 is MNHEY and CDR2 is SVGAGI. This CDR3 has 14 amino acids. CDR3 sequence: CASISGSASYGYTF. CDR3 nucleotide sequence: TGTGCCAGCATTTCGGGATCGGCGAGCTATGGCTACACCTTC.

The chain carries TRBV7-9 and TRBJ2-7, with TRBD2 as a possible D gene (7 bases). The V end lost 7 bases, the J end lost 2 bases, and 15 bases lay between the germline ends. Per germline, CDR1 SEHNR and CDR2 FQNEAQ (reference sequence). CDR3 length equals 14 residues. The CDR3 nucleotides read TGTGCCAGCACTACCGGGGGGCTGCCCTACGAGCAGTACTTC. Translation: CASTTGGLPYEQYF.

This clone appeared a single time. The J gene is TRBJ2-1, the V gene TRBV9; 14 bases line up with TRBD2. Trimming removed 1 base from V and 10 bases from J; junction bases left unmatched: 10. CDR3 length: 17 residues. Per germline, CDR1 SGDLS and CDR2 YYNGEE. Written as DNA, the CDR3 is TGTGCCAGCAGCGTACCTAAGACTAGCGGGGGGGCTGAGGAGCAGTTCTTC. Amino acid sequence: CASSVPKTSGGAEEQFF.